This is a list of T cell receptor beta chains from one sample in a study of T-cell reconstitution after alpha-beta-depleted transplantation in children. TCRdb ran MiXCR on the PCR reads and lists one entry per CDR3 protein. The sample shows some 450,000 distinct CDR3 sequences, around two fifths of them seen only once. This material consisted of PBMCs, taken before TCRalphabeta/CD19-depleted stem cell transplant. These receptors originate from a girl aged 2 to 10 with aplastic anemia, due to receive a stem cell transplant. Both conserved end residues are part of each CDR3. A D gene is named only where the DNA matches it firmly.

CASSLFGTSAAYEQYF | TRBD2 | 16 | TRBJ2-7 | TRBV7-2
CASSLQGGDTQYF | - | 13 | TRBJ2-3 | TRBV5-1
CASSPEGQAHSGNTIYF | - | 17 | TRBJ1-3 | TRBV27
CASSEAGSYNEQFF | - | 14 | TRBJ2-1 | TRBV6-1
CSVYGTGDFVGYNEQFF | TRBD1 | 17 | TRBJ2-1 | TRBV29-1
CASKDRVVGYEQYF | TRBD1 | 14 | TRBJ2-7 | TRBV5-1
CSASYALSYEQYF | - | 13 | TRBJ2-7 | TRBV20-1
CSARPRDRGTDTQYF | TRBD1 | 15 | TRBJ2-3 | TRBV20-1
CASSFNGGSSLSPYNEQFF | TRBD2 | 19 | TRBJ2-1 | TRBV12-3/TRBV12-4
CASSVGGDQETQYF | - | 14 | TRBJ2-5 | TRBV9
CASSQVLGLNEQFF | TRBD2 | 14 | TRBJ2-1 | TRBV14
CASSPSRSTALIPYSNQPQHF | - | 21 | TRBJ1-5 | TRBV6-1
CSAPTVVRFSYEQYF | - | 15 | TRBJ2-7 | TRBV20-1
CASSFGVRQETQYF | - | 14 | TRBJ2-5 | TRBV11-2
CASSLGAATSTDTQYF | - | 16 | TRBJ2-3 | TRBV5-1
CASSAGRQGAGDTQYF | - | 16 | TRBJ2-3 | TRBV6-1
CASSLREGEQFF | - | 12 | TRBJ2-1 | TRBV28
CASSQVKGVGEQYF | - | 14 | TRBJ2-7 | TRBV3-1
CASSLLQGVEAFF | - | 13 | TRBJ1-1 | TRBV6-1
CASSLAPVAGVETQYF | TRBD2 | 16 | TRBJ2-5 | TRBV12-3/TRBV12-4
CASSKALYVQDSYEQYF | - | 17 | TRBJ2-7 | TRBV21-1
CASSPDINYGYTF | - | 13 | TRBJ1-2 | TRBV7-9
CASSRRKDRVPEAFF | TRBD1 | 15 | TRBJ1-1 | TRBV5-1
CASSYIQGKNTEAFF | - | 15 | TRBJ1-1 | TRBV5-1
CAIGTGGTNTEAFF | TRBD1 | 14 | TRBJ1-1 | TRBV10-3
CASSLDSGAPPVDTQYF | TRBD2 | 17 | TRBJ2-3 | TRBV11-2
CASSPWMGGSTDTQYF | TRBD2 | 16 | TRBJ2-3 | TRBV5-5
CSVLDRASTDTQYF | - | 14 | TRBJ2-3 | TRBV20-1
CSVVGGFGLHGYTF | - | 14 | TRBJ1-2 | TRBV29-1
CSVEERGSGRTEQYF | TRBD2 | 15 | TRBJ2-7 | TRBV29-1
CSARAGGGETQYF | - | 13 | TRBJ2-5 | TRBV20-1
CATSDYTGINEQFF | - | 14 | TRBJ2-1 | TRBV24-1
CSASRSSYLYEQYF | - | 14 | TRBJ2-7 | TRBV20-1
CASSGTSGGKTYNEQFF | - | 17 | TRBJ2-1 | TRBV21-1
CATLRDFTGELFF | - | 13 | TRBJ2-2 | TRBV27
CASSRAWIEQFF | - | 12 | TRBJ2-1 | TRBV3-1
CAWTTSYNEQFF | - | 12 | TRBJ2-1 | TRBV30
CASSLVGQNNEQFF | - | 14 | TRBJ2-1 | TRBV5-5
CASSYTGGLTDTQYF | - | 15 | TRBJ2-3 | TRBV9
CASTSAYEQYF | - | 11 | TRBJ2-7 | TRBV7-9
CASSQVSGTFKGQFF | TRBD2 | 15 | TRBJ2-1 | TRBV3-1
CASSLERAYGYTF | - | 13 | TRBJ1-2 | TRBV6-5
CSAPSSGNEAFF | - | 12 | TRBJ1-1 | TRBV20-1
CAISPGTTNGLDEKLFF | - | 17 | TRBJ1-4 | TRBV19